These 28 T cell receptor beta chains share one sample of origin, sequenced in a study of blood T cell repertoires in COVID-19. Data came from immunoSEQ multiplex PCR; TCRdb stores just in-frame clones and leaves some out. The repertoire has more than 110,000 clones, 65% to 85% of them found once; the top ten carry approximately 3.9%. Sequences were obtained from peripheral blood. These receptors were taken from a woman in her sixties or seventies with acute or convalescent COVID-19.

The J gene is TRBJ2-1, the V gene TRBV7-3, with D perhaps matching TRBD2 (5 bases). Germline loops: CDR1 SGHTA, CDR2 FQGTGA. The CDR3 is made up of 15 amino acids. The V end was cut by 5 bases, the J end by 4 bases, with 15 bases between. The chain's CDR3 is CASSLTDSGYNEQFF. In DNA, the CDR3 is TGTGCCAGCAGCCTCACCGACTCGGGATACAATGAGCAGTTCTTC.

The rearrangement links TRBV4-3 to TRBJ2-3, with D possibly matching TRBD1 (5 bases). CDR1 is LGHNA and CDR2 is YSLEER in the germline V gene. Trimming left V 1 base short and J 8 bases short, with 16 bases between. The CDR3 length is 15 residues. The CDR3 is CASSQVVGRTVTQYF. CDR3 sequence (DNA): TGCGCCAGCAGCCAAGTGGTGGGGCGAACGGTTACGCAGTATTTT.

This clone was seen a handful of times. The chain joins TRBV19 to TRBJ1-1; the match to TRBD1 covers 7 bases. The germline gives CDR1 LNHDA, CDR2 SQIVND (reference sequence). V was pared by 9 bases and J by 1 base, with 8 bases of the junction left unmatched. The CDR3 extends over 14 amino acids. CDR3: CASALGTANTEAFF. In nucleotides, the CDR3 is TGTGCCAGCGCCTTAGGGACAGCGAACACTGAAGCTTTCTTT.

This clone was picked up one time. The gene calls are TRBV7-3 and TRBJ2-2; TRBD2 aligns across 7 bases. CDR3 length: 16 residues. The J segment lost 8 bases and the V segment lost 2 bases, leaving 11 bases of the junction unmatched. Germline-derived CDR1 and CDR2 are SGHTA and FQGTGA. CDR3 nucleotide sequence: TGTGCCAGCAGCTTATTGGCGGGAGCCCCGTCGGGGGAGCTGTTTTTT. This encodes CASSLLAGAPSGELFF.

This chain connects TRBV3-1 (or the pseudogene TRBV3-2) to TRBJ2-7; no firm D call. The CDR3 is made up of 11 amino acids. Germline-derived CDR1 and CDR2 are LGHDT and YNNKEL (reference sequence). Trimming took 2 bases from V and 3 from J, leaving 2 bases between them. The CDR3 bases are TGTGCCAGCAGCCAATACTACGAGCAGTACTTC. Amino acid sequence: CASSQYYEQYF.

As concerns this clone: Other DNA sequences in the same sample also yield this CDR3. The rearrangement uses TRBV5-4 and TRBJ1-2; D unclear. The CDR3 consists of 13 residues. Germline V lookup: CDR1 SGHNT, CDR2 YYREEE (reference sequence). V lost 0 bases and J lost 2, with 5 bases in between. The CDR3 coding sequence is TGTGCCAGCAGCTTGGCCGGGAACTATGGCTACACCTTC. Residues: CASSLAGNYGYTF.

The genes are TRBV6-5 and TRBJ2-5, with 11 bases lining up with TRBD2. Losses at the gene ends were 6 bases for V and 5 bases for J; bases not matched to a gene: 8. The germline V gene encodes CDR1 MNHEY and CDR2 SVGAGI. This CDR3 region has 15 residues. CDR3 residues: CASRTLAGVMETQYF. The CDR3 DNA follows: TGTGCCAGCAGGACACTAGCGGGAGTTATGGAGACCCAGTACTTC.

The CDR3 sequence: CASSLGRRDQPQHF. CDR3 nucleotides: TGTGCCAGCAGCTTGGGGCGGAGGGATCAGCCCCAGCATTTT. The chain joins TRBV5-8 to TRBJ1-5, with D unresolved. The CDR3 is made up of 14 amino acids. V lost 0 bases and J 5 bases, leaving 9 bases between the germline ends. Germline V gene data show CDR1 as SGHTS and CDR2 as YDEGEE. The full variable domain, its missing parts supplied by reference TRBV5-8 and TRBJ1-5, is EAGVTQSPTHLIKTRGQQATLRCSPISGHTSVYWYQQALGLGLQFLLWYDEGEERNRGNFPPRFSGRQFPNYSSELNVNALELEDSALYLCASSLGRRDQPQHFGDGTRLSIL.

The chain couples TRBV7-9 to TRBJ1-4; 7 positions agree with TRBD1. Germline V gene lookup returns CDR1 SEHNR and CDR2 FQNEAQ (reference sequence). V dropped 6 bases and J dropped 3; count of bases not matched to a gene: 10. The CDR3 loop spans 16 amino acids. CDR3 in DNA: TGTGCCAGCAGTGATAGGACAGGCAGTCCTAATGAAAAACTGTTTTTT. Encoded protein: CASSDRTGSPNEKLFF.

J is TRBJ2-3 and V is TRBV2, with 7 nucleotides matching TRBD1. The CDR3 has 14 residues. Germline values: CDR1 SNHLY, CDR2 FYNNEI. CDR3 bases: TGTGCGAGCCAAGGGACAGCCAGCACAGATACGCAGTATTTT. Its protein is CASQGTASTDTQYF.

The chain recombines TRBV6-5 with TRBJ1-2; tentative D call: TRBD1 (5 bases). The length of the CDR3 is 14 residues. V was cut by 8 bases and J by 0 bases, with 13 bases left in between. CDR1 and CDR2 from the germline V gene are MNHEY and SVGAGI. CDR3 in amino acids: CASREQAANYGYTF. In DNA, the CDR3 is TGTGCCAGCCGAGAACAGGCAGCTAACTATGGCTACACCTTC.

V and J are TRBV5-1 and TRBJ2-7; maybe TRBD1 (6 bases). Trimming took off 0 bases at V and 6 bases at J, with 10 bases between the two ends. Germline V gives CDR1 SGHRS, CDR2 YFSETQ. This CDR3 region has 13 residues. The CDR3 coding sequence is TGCGCCAGCAGCTTGGCGGACAGCGGCGAGCAGTACTTC. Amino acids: CASSLADSGEQYF.

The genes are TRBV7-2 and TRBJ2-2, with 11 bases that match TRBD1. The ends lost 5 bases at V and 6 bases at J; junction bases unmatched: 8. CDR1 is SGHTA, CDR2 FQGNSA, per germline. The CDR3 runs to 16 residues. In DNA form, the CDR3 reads TGTGCCAGCAGCCCCAGGGACAGGGGGTACCCCGGGGAGCTGTTTTTT. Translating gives CASSPRDRGYPGELFF.

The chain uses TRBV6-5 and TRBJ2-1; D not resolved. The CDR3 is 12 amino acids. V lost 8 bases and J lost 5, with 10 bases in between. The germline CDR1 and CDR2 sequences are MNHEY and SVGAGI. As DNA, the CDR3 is TGTGCCAGCCGGGTCCTGGACAATGAGCAGTTCTTC. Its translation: CASRVLDNEQFF.

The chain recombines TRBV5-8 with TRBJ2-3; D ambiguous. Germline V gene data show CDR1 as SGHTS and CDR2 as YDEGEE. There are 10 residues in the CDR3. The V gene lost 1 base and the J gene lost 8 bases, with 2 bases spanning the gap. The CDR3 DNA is TGTGCCAGCAGCTTGCGTACGCAGTATTTT. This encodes CASSLRTQYF. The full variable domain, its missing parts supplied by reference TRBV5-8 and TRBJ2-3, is EAGVTQSPTHLIKTRGQQATLRCSPISGHTSVYWYQQALGLGLQFLLWYDEGEERNRGNFPPRFSGRQFPNYSSELNVNALELEDSALYLCASSLRTQYFGPGTRLTVL.

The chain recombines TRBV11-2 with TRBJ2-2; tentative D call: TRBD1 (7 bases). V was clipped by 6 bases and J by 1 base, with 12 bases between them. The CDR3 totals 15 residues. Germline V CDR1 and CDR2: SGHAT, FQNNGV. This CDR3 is CASSGRDRNTGELFF. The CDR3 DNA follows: TGTGCCAGCAGTGGGCGGGACAGGAACACCGGGGAGCTGTTTTTT.

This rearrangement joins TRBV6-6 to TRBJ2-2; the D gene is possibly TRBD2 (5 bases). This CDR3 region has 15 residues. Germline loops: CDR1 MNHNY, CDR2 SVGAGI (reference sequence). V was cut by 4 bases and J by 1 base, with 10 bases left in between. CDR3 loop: CASSFGGLNTGELFF. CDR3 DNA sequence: TGTGCCAGCAGTTTTGGCGGACTGAACACCGGGGAGCTGTTTTTT.

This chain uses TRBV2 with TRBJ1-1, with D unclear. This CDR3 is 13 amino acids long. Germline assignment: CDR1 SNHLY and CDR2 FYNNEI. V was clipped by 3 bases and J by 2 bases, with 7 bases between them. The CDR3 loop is CASSDLINTEAFF. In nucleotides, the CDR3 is TGTGCCAGCAGTGACTTAATTAACACTGAAGCTTTCTTT.

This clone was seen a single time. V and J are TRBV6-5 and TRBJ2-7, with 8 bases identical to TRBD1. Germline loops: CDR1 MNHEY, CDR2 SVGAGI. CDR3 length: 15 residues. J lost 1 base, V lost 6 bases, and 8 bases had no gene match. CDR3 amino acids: CASSSGQVGSYEQYF. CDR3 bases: TGTGCCAGCAGCTCGGGACAGGTCGGGTCCTACGAGCAGTACTTC.

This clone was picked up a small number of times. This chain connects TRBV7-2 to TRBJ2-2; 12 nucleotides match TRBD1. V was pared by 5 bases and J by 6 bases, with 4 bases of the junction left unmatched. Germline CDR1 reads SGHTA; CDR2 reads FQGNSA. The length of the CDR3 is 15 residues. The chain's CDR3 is CASSPGQGASGELFF. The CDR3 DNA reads TGTGCCAGCAGCCCGGGACAGGGGGCTTCCGGGGAGCTGTTTTTT.

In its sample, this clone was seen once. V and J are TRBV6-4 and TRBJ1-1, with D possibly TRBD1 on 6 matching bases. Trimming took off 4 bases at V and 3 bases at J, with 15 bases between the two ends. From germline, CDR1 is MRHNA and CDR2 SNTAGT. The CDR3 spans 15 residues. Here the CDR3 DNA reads TGTGCCAGCAGTGCCCTCTGGGGGCGGGACACTGAAGCTTTCTTT. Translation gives CASSALWGRDTEAFF.

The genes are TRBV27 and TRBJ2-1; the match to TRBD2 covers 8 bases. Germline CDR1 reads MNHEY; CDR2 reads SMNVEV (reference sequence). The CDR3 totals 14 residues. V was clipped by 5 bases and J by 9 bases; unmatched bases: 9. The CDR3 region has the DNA TGTGCCAGCAGTCCTCTCGGGACTAGTCCTGAGCAGTTCTTC. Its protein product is CASSPLGTSPEQFF.

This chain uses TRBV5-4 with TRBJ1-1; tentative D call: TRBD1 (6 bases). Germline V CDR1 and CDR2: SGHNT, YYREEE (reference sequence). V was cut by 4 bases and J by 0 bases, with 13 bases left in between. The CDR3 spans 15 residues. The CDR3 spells CASSLTTGMNTEAFF. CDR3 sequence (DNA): TGTGCCAGCAGCCTTACTACAGGGATGAACACTGAAGCTTTCTTT.

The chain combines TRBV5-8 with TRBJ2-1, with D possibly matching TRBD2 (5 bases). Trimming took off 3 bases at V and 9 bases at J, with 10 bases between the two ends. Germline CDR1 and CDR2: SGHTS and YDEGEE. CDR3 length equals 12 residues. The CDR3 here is CASSWTLLEQFF. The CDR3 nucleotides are TGTGCCAGCAGCTGGACTCTTCTTGAGCAGTTCTTC.

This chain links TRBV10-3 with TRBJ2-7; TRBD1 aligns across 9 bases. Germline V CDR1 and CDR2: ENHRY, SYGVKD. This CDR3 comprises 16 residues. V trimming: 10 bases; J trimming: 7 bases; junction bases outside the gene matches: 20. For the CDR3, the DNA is TGTGCCACGAGACAGAGCCCACAGGGGGCGGGTGGAGAGCAGTACTTC. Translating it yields CATRQSPQGAGGEQYF.

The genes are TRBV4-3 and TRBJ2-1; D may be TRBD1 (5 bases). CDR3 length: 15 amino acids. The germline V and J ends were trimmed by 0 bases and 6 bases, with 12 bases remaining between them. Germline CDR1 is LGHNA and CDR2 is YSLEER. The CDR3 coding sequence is TGCGCCAGCAGCCAAGATTCAGGGTGGGGCAATGAGCAGTTCTTC. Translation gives CASSQDSGWGNEQFF.

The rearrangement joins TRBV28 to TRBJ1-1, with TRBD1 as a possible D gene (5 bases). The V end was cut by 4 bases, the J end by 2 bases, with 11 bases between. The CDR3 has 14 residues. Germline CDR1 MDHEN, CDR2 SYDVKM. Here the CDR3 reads CASSSGGINTEAFF. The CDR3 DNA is TGTGCCAGCAGTTCGGGGGGAATCAACACTGAAGCTTTCTTT.

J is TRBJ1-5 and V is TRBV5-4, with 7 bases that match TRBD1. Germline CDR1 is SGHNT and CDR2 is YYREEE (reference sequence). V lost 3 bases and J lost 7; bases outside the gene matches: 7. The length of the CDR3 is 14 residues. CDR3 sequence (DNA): TGTGCCAGCAGCTCGGAGGGGGCGGGACAGCCCCAGCATTTT. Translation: CASSSEGAGQPQHF.